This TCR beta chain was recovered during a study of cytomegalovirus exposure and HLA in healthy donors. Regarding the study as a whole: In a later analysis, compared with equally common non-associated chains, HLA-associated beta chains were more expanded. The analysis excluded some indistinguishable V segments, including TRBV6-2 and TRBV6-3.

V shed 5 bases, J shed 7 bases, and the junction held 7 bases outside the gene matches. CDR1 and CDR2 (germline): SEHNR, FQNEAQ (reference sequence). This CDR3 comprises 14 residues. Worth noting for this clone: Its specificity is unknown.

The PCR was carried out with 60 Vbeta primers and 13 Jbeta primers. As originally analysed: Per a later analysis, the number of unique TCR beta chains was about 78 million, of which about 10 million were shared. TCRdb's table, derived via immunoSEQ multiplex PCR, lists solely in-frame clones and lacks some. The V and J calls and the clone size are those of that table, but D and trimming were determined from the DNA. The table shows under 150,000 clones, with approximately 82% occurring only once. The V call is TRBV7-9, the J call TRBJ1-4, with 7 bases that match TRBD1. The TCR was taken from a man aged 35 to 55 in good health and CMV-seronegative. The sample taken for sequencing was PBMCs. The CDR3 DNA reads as TGTGCCAGCAGCCACAGGGGAGAGAGTGAAAAACTGTTTTTT. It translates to CASSHRGESEKLFF.